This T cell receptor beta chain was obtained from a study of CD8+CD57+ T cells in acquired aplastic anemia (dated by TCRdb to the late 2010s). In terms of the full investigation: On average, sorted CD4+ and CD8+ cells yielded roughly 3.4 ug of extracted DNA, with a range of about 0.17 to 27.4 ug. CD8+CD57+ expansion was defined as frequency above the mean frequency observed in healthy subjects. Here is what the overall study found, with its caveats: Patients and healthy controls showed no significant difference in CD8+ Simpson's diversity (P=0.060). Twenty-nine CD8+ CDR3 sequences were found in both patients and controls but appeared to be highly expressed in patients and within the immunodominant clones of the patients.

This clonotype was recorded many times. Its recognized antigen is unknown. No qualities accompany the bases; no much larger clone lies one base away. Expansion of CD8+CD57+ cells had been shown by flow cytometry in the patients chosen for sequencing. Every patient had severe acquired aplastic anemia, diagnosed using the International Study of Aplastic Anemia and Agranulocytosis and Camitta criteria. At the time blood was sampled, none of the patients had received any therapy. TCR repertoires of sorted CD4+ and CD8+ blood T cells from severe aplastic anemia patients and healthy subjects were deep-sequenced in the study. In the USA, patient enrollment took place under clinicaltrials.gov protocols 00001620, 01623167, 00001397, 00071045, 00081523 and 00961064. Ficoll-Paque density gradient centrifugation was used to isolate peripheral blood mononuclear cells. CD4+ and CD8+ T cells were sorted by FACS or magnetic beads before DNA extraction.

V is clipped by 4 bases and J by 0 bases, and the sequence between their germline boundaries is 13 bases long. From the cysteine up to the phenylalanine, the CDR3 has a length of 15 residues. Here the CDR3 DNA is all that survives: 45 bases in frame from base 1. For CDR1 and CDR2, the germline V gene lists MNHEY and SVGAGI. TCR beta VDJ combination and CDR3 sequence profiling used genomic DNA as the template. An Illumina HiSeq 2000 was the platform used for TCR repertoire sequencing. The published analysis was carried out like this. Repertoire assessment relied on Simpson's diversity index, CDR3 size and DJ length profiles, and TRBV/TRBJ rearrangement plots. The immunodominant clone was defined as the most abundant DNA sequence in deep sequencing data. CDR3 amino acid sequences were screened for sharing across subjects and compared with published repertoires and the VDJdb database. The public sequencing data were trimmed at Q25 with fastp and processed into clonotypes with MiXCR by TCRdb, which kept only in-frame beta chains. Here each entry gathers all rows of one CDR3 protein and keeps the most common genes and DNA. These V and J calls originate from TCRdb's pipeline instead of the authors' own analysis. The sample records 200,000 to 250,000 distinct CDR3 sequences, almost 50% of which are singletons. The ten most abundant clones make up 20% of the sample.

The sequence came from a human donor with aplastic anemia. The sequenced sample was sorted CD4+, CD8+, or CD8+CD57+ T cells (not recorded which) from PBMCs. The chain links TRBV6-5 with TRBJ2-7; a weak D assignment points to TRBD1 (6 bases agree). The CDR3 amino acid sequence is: CASSSGTLISYEQYF. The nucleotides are TGTGCCAGCAGTTCCGGGACACTCATCTCCTACGAGCAGTACTTC.